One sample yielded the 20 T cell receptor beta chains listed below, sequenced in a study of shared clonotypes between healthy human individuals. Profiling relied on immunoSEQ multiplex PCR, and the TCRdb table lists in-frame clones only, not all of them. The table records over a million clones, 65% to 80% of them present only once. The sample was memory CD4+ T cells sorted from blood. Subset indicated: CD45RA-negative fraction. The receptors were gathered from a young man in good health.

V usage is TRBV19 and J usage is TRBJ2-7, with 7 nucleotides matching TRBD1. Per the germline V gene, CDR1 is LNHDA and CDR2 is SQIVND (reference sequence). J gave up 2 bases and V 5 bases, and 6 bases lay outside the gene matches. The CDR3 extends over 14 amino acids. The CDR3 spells CASSVDRWTYEQYF. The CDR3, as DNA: TGTGCCAGTAGTGTGGACAGGTGGACCTACGAGCAGTACTTC. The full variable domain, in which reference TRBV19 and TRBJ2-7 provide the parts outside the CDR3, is DGGITQSPKYLFRKEGQNVTLSCEQNLNHDAMYWYRQDPGQGLRLIYYSQIVNDFQKGDIAEGYSVSREKKESFPLTVTSAQKNPTAFYLCASSVDRWTYEQYFGPGTRLTVT.

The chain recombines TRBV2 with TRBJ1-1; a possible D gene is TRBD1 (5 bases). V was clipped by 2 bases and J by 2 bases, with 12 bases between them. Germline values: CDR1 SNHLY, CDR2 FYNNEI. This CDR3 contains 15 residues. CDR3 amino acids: CASSEQGTGNTEAFF. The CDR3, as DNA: TGTGCCAGCAGTGAACAGGGAACGGGTAACACTGAAGCTTTCTTT.

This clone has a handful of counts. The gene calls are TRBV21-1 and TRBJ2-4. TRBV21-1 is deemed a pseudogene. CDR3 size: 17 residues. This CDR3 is CASSPPAGVIAKNIQYF. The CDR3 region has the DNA TGTGCCAGCAGCCCCCCGGCCGGTGTTATAGCCAAAAACATTCAGTACTTC.

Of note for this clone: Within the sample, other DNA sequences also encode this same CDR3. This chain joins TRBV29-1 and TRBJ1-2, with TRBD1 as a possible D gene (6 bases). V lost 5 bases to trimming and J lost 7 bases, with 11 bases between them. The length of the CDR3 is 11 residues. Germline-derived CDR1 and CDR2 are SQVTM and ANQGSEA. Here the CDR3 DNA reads TGCAGCGTTCGGGGGGCGGGTGGCTACACCTTC. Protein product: CSVRGAGGYTF.

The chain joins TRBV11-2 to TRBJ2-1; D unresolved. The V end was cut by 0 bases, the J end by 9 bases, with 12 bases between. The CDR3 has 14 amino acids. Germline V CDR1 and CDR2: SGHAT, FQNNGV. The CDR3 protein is CASSLDIGPGEQFF. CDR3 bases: TGTGCCAGCAGCTTAGATATAGGTCCCGGTGAGCAGTTCTTC.

The CDR3 DNA is TGTGCCAGCAGCCTCTTTAGCGGGAGTCAAGCAGATACGCAGTATTTT. It yields the protein CASSLFSGSQADTQYF. The chain couples TRBV7-6 to TRBJ2-3, with 9 nucleotides matching TRBD2. Trimming removed 5 bases from V and 4 bases from J; junction bases left unmatched: 10. CDR3 size: 16 residues. CDR1 is SGHVS and CDR2 is FNYEAQ in the germline V gene.

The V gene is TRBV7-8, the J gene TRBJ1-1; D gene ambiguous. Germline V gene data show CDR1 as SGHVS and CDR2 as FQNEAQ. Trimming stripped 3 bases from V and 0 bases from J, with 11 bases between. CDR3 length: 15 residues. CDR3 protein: CASSFRAGVNTEAFF. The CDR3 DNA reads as TGTGCCAGCAGCTTTCGTGCAGGTGTGAACACTGAAGCTTTCTTT.

The DNA of the CDR3 is TGTGCCAGCTCACCGACAGGGTATAATGGCTACACCTTC. It encodes CASSPTGYNGYTF. The chain carries TRBV18 and TRBJ1-2; 7 bases fit TRBD1. This CDR3 has 13 residues. Germline assignment: CDR1 KGHSH and CDR2 LQKENI. V lost 3 bases to trimming and J lost 6 bases; unmatched junction nucleotides: 4.

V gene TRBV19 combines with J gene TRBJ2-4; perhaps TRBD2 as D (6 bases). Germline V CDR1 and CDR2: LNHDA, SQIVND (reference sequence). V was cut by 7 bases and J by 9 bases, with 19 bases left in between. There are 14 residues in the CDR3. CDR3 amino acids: CASTHLGEARIQYF. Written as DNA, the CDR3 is TGTGCCAGTACCCACCTGGGGGAGGCGCGCATTCAGTACTTC.

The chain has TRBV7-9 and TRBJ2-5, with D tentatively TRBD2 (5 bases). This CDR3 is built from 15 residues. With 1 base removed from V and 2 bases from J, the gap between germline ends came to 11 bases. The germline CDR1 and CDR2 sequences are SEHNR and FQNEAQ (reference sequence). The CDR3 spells CASSLDARRQETQYF. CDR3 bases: TGTGCCAGCAGCTTAGACGCCAGGAGGCAAGAGACCCAGTACTTC.

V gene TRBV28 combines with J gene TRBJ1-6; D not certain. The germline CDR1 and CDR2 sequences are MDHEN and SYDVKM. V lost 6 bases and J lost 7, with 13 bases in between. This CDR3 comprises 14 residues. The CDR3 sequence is CASSPTSRNSPLHF. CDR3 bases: TGTGCCAGCAGCCCGACATCCCGCAATTCACCCCTCCACTTT.

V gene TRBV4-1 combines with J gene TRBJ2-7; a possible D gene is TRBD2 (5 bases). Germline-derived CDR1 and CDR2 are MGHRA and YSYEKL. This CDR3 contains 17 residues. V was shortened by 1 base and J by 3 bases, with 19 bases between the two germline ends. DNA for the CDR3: TGCGCCAGCAGCCAAGGGAGCGCGAGGACTCCCGGCTACGAGCAGTACTTC. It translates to CASSQGSARTPGYEQYF.

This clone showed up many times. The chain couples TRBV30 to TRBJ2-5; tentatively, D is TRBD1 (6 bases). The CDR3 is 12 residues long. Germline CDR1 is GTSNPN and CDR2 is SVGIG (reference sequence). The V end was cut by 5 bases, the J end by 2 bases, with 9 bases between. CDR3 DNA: TGTGCCTGGGGGGGCGTTCAAGAGACCCAGTACTTC. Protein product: CAWGGVQETQYF.

The chain's CDR3 is CASSLGRTSYYNEQFF. The DNA for the CDR3 is TGTGCCAGCAGCTTAGGGAGGACTAGCTACTACAATGAGCAGTTCTTC. The rearrangement joins TRBV7-2 to TRBJ2-1; 8 nucleotides align to TRBD2. V trimming: 1 base; J trimming: 3 bases; junction bases outside the gene matches: 5. The CDR3 consists of 16 residues. Germline V gene sequence: CDR1 SGHTA, CDR2 FQGNSA.

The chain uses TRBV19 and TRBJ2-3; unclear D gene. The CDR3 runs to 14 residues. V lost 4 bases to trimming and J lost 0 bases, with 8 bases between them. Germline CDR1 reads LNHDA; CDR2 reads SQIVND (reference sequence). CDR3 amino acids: CASSTRSSTDTQYF. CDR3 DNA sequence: TGTGCCAGTAGTACCAGGAGCAGCACAGATACGCAGTATTTT.

CDR3 sequence reads: CASRQGAPGNSPLHF. The CDR3 nucleotides read TGTGCCAGCAGACAGGGGGCGCCTGGTAATTCACCCCTCCACTTT. The chain carries TRBV6-6 and TRBJ1-6; 9 bases are shared with TRBD1. CDR1 and CDR2 (germline): MNHNY, SVGAGI (reference sequence). This CDR3 has 15 residues. V lost 6 bases to trimming and J lost 6 bases; unmatched junction nucleotides: 6.

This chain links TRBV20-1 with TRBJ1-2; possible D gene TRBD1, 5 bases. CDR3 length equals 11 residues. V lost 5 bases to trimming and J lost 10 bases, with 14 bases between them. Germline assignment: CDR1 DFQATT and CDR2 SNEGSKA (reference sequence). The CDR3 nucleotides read TGCAGTGCTGGGGCTGGAGGGATCTACACCTTC. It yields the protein CSAGAGGIYTF.

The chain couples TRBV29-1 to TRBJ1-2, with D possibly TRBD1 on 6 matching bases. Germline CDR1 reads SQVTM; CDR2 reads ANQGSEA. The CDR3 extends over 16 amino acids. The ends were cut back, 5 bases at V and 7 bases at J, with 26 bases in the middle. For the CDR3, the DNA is TGCAGCGTTCAACCCCCCATCGGGGGGGGGCCGTCTGGCTACACCTTC. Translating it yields CSVQPPIGGGPSGYTF.

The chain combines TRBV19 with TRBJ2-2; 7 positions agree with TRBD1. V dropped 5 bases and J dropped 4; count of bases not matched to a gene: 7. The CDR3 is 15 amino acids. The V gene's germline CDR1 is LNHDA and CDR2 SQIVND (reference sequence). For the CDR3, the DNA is TGTGCCAGTAGTGACCGGGACAGCGCCACCGGGGAGCTGTTTTTT. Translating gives CASSDRDSATGELFF.

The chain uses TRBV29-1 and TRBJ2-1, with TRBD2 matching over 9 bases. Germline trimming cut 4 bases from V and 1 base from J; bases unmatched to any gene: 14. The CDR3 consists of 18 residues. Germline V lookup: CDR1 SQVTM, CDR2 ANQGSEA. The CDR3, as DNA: TGCAGCGTTGCCGGCTTAGCGGGGGTCGCTAGTTCCTACAATGAGCAGTTCTTC. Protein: CSVAGLAGVASSYNEQFF.